The T cell receptor (beta chain) described here comes from a study of identical twins. Every one of the donors was a healthy Caucasian. On this clonotype itself: Antigen specificity is unknown.

CDR3 size: 13 residues. Germline CDR1 is SEHNR and CDR2 is FQNEAQ (reference sequence). Trimming stripped 6 bases from V and 5 bases from J, with 14 bases between. TCRdb passed the 5' RACE reads through MiXCR, listing each CDR3 protein once. The table shows approximately 190,000 distinct CDR3 sequences, with about 15% occurring only once. The study's findings and limits: The same donors were not followed; conclusions instead depended on cross-sectional statistical analysis.

These records were also assigned to another study, of T cells expressing NK-cell markers. That study adds: HCMV seropositivity marked most of the eight sequenced donors; one was seronegative. Top CD8+ clonotypes included the dominant CD3+CD56+NKG2C+ clonotypes in 6 or 7 donors.

The genes are TRBV7-9 and TRBJ2-7; D is perhaps TRBD2 (6 bases). The clonotype was recovered from a woman aged 18 to 35 in good health. Material for sequencing was CD8+ T cells sorted from blood. The CDR3 nucleotides read TGTGCCAGCAGGCCGGGGGTTGGTGACGAGCAGTACTTC. Its protein is CASRPGVGDEQYF.